The TCR beta chain described here comes from a study of shared clonotypes between healthy human individuals. Replicate PCRs for sorted subsets used 200 ng DNA; this equaled 25,000 to 35,000 T cell genomes. The method was immunoSEQ multiplex PCR; TCRdb's version includes in-frame clones alone and lacks a portion of them. The repertoire holds over 2 million clones, around 93% seen once, with 0.37% in the top ten. Donors included only healthy HIV-negative adults lacking recent acute infections or vaccinations. Trimming shortened V by 3 bases and J by 6 bases, and 17 bases separated the two germline ends. Germline V CDR1 and CDR2: MDHEN, SYDVKM. The CDR3 covers 16 residues.

The sequencing sample was made of naive CD4+ T cells from PBMCs. This sample's subset: CD45RA+ positively selected. The chain carries TRBV28 and TRBJ2-2; D perhaps matches TRBD2 (5 bases). The origin of this receptor is a man aged 18 to 30 in good health. Some clones in this sample may be carry-over from other donors' samples. The CDR3 here is CASSLRHPSGAGELFF. The CDR3 DNA follows: TGTGCCAGCAGTTTGCGGCACCCATCCGGGGCCGGGGAGCTGTTTTTT.